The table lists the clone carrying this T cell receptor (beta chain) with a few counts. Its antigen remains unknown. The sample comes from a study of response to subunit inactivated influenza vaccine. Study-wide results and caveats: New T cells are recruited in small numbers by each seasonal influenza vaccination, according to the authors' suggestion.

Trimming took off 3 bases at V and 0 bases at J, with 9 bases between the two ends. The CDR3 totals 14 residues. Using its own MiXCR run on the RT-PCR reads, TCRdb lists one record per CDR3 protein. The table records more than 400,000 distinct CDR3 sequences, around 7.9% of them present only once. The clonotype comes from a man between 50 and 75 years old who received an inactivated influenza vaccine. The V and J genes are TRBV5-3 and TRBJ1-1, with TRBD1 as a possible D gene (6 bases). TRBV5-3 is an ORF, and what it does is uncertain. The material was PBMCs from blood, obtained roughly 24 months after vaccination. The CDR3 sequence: CARSSGTLNTEAFF. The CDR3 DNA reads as TGTGCCAGAAGCTCCGGGACACTGAACACTGAAGCTTTCTTT.